This TCR beta chain was profiled in a study of blood T cell repertoires in COVID-19. Profiled with immunoSEQ multiplex PCR; TCRdb holds only in-frame clones, not every one. The table records fewer than 25,000 clones, about 90% of them present only once. Germline V gives CDR1 MNHNY, CDR2 SVGAGI (reference sequence). Trimming removed 5 bases at V and 7 bases at J, with 20 bases between. CDR3 length: 15 amino acids. V usage is TRBV6-6 and J usage is TRBJ2-5; weak D call: TRBD2 (6 bases). This clonotype was obtained from a man between 70 and 80 years old with active COVID-19. The sample was peripheral blood. CDR3 bases: TGTGCCAGCAGTCAGACCGGGACCAAGGGAGGGACCCAGTACTTC. Encoded protein: CASSQTGTKGGTQYF.